The 6 T cell receptor beta chains presented below share a single source sample, sequenced in a study of blood T cell repertoires in COVID-19. Method: immunoSEQ multiplex PCR; TCRdb's copy keeps in-frame clones and lacks some. The table shows over 300,000 clones, with 90% occurring only once. The sample comprised peripheral blood. These receptors were taken from a man in his late teens or twenties with active or convalescent COVID-19.

The chain couples TRBV28 to TRBJ2-1; 13 bases are shared with TRBD2. CDR1 is MDHEN, CDR2 SYDVKM, per germline. V lost 2 bases and J lost 7; bases outside the gene matches: 8. There are 17 residues in the CDR3. The CDR3 DNA follows: TGTGCCAGCAGTTTAGTGGGACTAGCGGGGAGGGGAAATGAGCAGTTCTTC. As protein: CASSLVGLAGRGNEQFF.

V usage is TRBV7-3 and J usage is TRBJ1-1, with D possibly matching TRBD1 (5 bases). CDR1 and CDR2 (germline): SGHTA, FQGTGA. The ends were cut back, 5 bases at V and 1 base at J, with 14 bases in the middle. The CDR3 is 15 amino acids. The CDR3: CASSPGRTRNTEAFF. CDR3 sequence (DNA): TGTGCCAGCAGCCCCGGAAGGACAAGGAACACTGAAGCTTTCTTT.

This clone showed up just once. The chain links TRBV27 to TRBJ2-7, with 7 bases aligning to TRBD1. The CDR3 consists of 14 residues. The J segment lost 3 bases and the V segment lost 5 bases, leaving 7 bases of the junction unmatched. In germline, CDR1 is MNHEY, CDR2 SMNVEV (reference sequence). The CDR3 here is CASSLTGFGYEQYF. The CDR3 region has the DNA TGTGCCAGCAGTCTGACAGGGTTTGGCTACGAGCAGTACTTC.

The J gene is TRBJ1-5, the V gene TRBV4-1; D possibly corresponds to TRBD1 (6 bases). Trimming removed 3 bases at V and 3 bases at J, with 9 bases between. This CDR3 region has 14 residues. The germline gives CDR1 MGHRA, CDR2 YSYEKL. CDR3 nucleotide sequence: TGCGCCAGCAGCCAGGACAGCTACAATCAGCCCCAGCATTTT. It yields the protein CASSQDSYNQPQHF.

This sequence joins TRBV4-1 and TRBJ1-6; D is ambiguous. CDR1 and CDR2 (germline): MGHRA, YSYEKL. The CDR3 is 12 residues long. V was trimmed by 7 bases and J by 6 bases, leaving 7 bases between them. CDR3 residues: CASKSGNSPLHF. The CDR3 DNA is TGCGCCAGCAAGAGCGGTAATTCACCCCTCCACTTT.

The chain is built from TRBV6-2 or TRBV6-3 and TRBJ2-7; 7 bases line up with TRBD1. J was trimmed by 6 bases and V by 6 bases; bases with no gene match: 8. Germline CDR1 reads MNHEY; CDR2 reads SVGEGT. This CDR3 comprises 13 residues. CDR3 in DNA: TGTGCCAGCAGCGCCTGGGGGACAGTCGAGCAGTACTTC. Amino acid sequence: CASSAWGTVEQYF.